These T cell receptor beta chains were read from a single sample in a study of T cell responses to AZD1222 COVID-19 vaccine. TCRdb's table, derived via immunoSEQ multiplex PCR, lists solely in-frame clones and lacks some. Its listing shows 150,000 or so clones. The sequenced sample consisted of peripheral blood. The receptors shown here come from an adult in good health. Each CDR3 is given with its conserved first and last residue. D genes are given only for firm matches.

v_gene	d_gene	j_gene	CDR3aa	CDR3nt
TRBV5-1	-	TRBJ1-6	CASSSWYDRNSPLHF	TGCGCCAGCAGCTCGTGGTACGATCGGAATTCACCCCTCCACTTT
TRBV6-5	-	TRBJ2-1	CASSYRNEQFF	TGTGCCAGCAGTTACCGCAATGAGCAGTTCTTC
TRBV7-2	-	TRBJ1-1	CASVEGQNTEAFF	TGTGCCAGCGTGGAGGGACAAAACACTGAAGCTTTCTTT
TRBV5-1	TRBD2	TRBJ2-3	CASSPRLAGGTDTQYF	TGCGCCAGCAGCCCGAGACTAGCGGGGGGCACGGATACGCAGTATTTT
TRBV9	TRBD1	TRBJ1-4	CASSASGGREKLFF	TGTGCCAGCAGCGCATCAGGGGGAAGGGAAAAACTGTTTTTT
TRBV3-1/TRBV3-2	TRBD1	TRBJ1-1	CASSQQGDTEAFF	TGTGCCAGCAGCCAACAGGGGGACACTGAAGCTTTCTTT
TRBV18	-	TRBJ1-6	CASSSIAGTKDRYNSPLHF	TGTGCCAGCTCATCCATAGCCGGGACGAAGGACAGATATAATTCACCCCTCCACTTT
TRBV19	TRBD1	TRBJ2-2	CASSTPQGAGTGELFF	TGTGCCAGTAGTACCCCTCAGGGGGCGGGCACCGGGGAGCTGTTTTTT
TRBV18	TRBD2	TRBJ2-1	CASSPRTSGGAGRPNNEQFF	TGTGCCAGCTCACCGCGGACTAGCGGGGGGGCAGGGAGACCTAACAATGAGCAGTTCTTC
TRBV30	-	TRBJ1-1	CAWSVGGEAFF	TGTGCCTGGAGTGTCGGGGGTGAAGCTTTCTTT
TRBV3-1/TRBV3-2	TRBD2	TRBJ2-5	CASSPTSGGAETQYF	TGTGCCAGCAGCCCTACTAGCGGGGGGGCAGAGACCCAGTACTTC
TRBV5-4	-	TRBJ2-1	CASSFSVFSYNEQFF	TGTGCCAGCAGCTTCTCGGTGTTTTCCTACAATGAGCAGTTCTTC
TRBV6-5	-	TRBJ2-5	CASSFGPAEETQYF	TGTGCCAGCAGTTTCGGGCCGGCGGAAGAGACCCAGTACTTC
TRBV6-6	TRBD1	TRBJ1-4	CASRQGAGEKLFF	TGTGCCAGCAGGCAGGGGGCTGGTGAAAAACTGTTTTTT
TRBV5-1	-	TRBJ1-6	CASTLNSYNSPLHF	TGCGCCAGCACCCTGAATTCCTATAATTCACCCCTCCACTTT